Detailed here is one T cell receptor beta chain. Antigen: not known. Germline trimming cut 3 bases from V and 9 bases from J; bases unmatched to any gene: 11. This CDR3 contains 15 residues. CDR1 is LNHDA, CDR2 SQIVND, per germline (reference sequence). Assay: immunoSEQ multiplex PCR; the TCRdb copy retains only in-frame clones and omits some. This table has around 100,000 clones, about 87% appearing once. These data belong to a study of T cell responses to AZD1222 COVID-19 vaccine. Study findings and constraints: Per reports, nearly half of all spike-specific TCRs target regions that are unmutated in variants.

This receptor was identified in an adult in good health. The V call is TRBV19, the J call TRBJ1-1; 9 bases line up with TRBD1. The sample consisted of peripheral blood, taken on day 0 of AZD1222 vaccination. The CDR3 region has the DNA TGTGCCAGTAGTATTTGGACCGGGACAGGGAACAAAGCTTTCTTT. It codes for CASSIWTGTGNKAFF.